Below are 30 T cell receptor beta chains sequenced from a single sample in a study of cytomegalovirus exposure and HLA in healthy donors. Researchers ran the PCR with 60 Vbeta and 13 Jbeta primers. Assay used: immunoSEQ multiplex PCR; TCRdb lists only in-frame clones, some missing. This sample's clone table lists 50,000 or so clones. Sequenced sample: PBMCs. The receptors stem from a man in his forties in good health and CMV-seropositive.

The rearrangement uses TRBV28 and TRBJ2-7, with 9 bases identical to TRBD2. The CDR3 consists of 15 residues. Trimming removed 6 bases from V and 3 bases from J; junction bases left unmatched: 9. In germline, CDR1 is MDHEN, CDR2 SYDVKM. CDR3 loop: CASRLQAGGYYEQYF. CDR3 coding DNA: TGTGCCAGCAGGCTTCAGGCGGGAGGGTACTACGAGCAGTACTTC.

The rearrangement uses TRBV18 and TRBJ1-4; D unclear. Deletions cut 3 bases from V and 5 bases from J, with 19 bases between. The CDR3 consists of 17 residues. CDR1 and CDR2 (germline): KGHSH, LQKENI. In nucleotides, the CDR3 is TGTGCCAGCTCACCCAACCGACTCCTACAGCGGAATGAAAAACTGTTTTTT. Translated, it gives CASSPNRLLQRNEKLFF.

J is TRBJ1-1 and V is TRBV7-9; 8 positions agree with TRBD1. This CDR3 contains 17 residues. Germline CDR1 reads SEHNR; CDR2 reads FQNEAQ (reference sequence). V lost 5 bases and J lost 3; bases outside the gene matches: 14. CDR3: CASSQTGVEGADTEAFF. CDR3 DNA sequence: TGTGCCAGCAGCCAGACAGGGGTGGAGGGCGCGGACACTGAAGCTTTCTTT.

The chain is built from TRBV6-1 and TRBJ2-7, with 7 bases matching TRBD1. The CDR3 has 15 amino acids. J gave up 2 bases and V 1 base, and 5 bases lay outside the gene matches. Germline V gene sequence: CDR1 MNHNS, CDR2 SASEGT. The CDR3 protein is CASSEDHRGAYEQYF. The DNA for the CDR3 is TGTGCCAGCAGTGAAGACCACAGGGGCGCCTACGAGCAGTACTTC.

Comment on this clone: Mismatch with germline at one junction end may stem from a read error. The chain uses TRBV27 and TRBJ2-1; perhaps TRBD1 as D (5 bases). From germline, CDR1 is MNHEY and CDR2 SMNVEV (reference sequence). The length of the CDR3 is 15 residues. The chain's CDR3 is CASSPTHQGYYEQFF. DNA of the CDR3: TGTGCCAGCAGTCCAACCCATCAGGGCTACTATGAGCAGTTCTTC.

J is TRBJ2-5 and V is TRBV9, with D tentatively TRBD2 (7 bases). The length of the CDR3 is 15 residues. Trimming cost V 7 bases and J 4 bases, with 20 bases left between them. Per germline, CDR1 SGDLS and CDR2 YYNGEE. CDR3 in amino acids: CASSWGGLAGETQYF. The CDR3 DNA follows: TGTGCCAGCTCCTGGGGGGGGCTAGCAGGAGAGACCCAGTACTTC.

The gene calls are TRBV7-9 and TRBJ1-1, with D possibly TRBD1 on 6 matching bases. V was shortened by 2 bases and J by 10 bases, with 26 bases between the two germline ends. The V gene's germline CDR1 is SEHNR and CDR2 FQNEAQ (reference sequence). This CDR3 is built from 17 residues. Here the CDR3 reads CASSLSPPVGTQGRAFF. The CDR3 nucleotides are TGTGCCAGCAGCTTATCACCCCCGGTAGGGACCCAGGGGCGAGCTTTCTTT.

The chain couples TRBV15 to TRBJ1-2; TRBD1 matches 8 bases. The CDR3 sequence is 15 residues long. The V and J ends lost 3 bases and 6 bases, in that order; junction bases with no gene match: 9. CDR1 LNHNV and CDR2 YYDKDF come from the germline V gene (reference sequence). CDR3 DNA sequence: TGTGCCACCAGCAGTCCGGAGGACAGGGCGAATGGCTACACCTTC. Residues: CATSSPEDRANGYTF.

The genes are TRBV5-1 and TRBJ2-1, with 10 bases fitting TRBD2. Germline assignment: CDR1 SGHRS and CDR2 YFSETQ. V lost 6 bases and J lost 5; bases outside the gene matches: 5. The CDR3 loop spans 14 amino acids. CDR3 sequence reads: CASKSGRADNEQFF. CDR3 bases: TGCGCCAGCAAGAGCGGGAGGGCCGACAATGAGCAGTTCTTC.

V gene TRBV5-6 combines with J gene TRBJ2-7; D is possibly TRBD2 (5 bases). Between the trimmed V and J ends, which lost 4 bases and 0 bases, there was a span of 20 bases. CDR1 and CDR2 from the germline V gene are SGHDT and YYEEEE. This CDR3 spans 17 amino acids. The CDR3 reads CASSLSPGGPSSYEQYF. CDR3 DNA sequence: TGTGCCAGCAGCCTCTCTCCGGGCGGGCCGAGCTCCTACGAGCAGTACTTC.

V and J are TRBV5-1 and TRBJ2-2; TRBD1 matches 10 bases. The germline gives CDR1 SGHRS, CDR2 YFSETQ. The CDR3 is made up of 18 amino acids. V shed 4 bases and J 3 bases; nucleotides not matched to a gene: 12. The CDR3 loop reads CASSRDRGSDRYTGELFF. The CDR3 region has the DNA TGCGCCAGCAGCCGGGACAGGGGTTCGGACAGGTACACCGGGGAGCTGTTTTTT.

This chain connects TRBV27 to TRBJ2-3; possible D gene TRBD2, 5 bases. Germline values: CDR1 MNHEY, CDR2 SMNVEV (reference sequence). Trimming stripped 6 bases from V and 5 bases from J, with 9 bases between. The CDR3 is 12 amino acids. The CDR3 spells CASSLLGDTQYF. The CDR3 DNA reads as TGTGCCAGCAGCTTACTAGGAGATACGCAGTATTTT.

This chain uses TRBV28 with TRBJ2-7; TRBD2 is a possible D gene (7 bases). Germline V gives CDR1 MDHEN, CDR2 SYDVKM. This CDR3 contains 12 residues. V gave up 3 bases and J gave up 6 bases, with 9 bases separating them. CDR3: CASSLGGAEQYF. CDR3 coding DNA: TGTGCCAGCAGTTTGGGGGGGGCCGAGCAGTACTTC.

A word on this clone: This same CDR3 is encoded by further DNA sequences in the sample. The chain joins TRBV28 to TRBJ1-2; tentatively, D is TRBD1 (5 bases). Trimming shortened V by 0 bases and J by 0 bases, and 14 bases separated the two germline ends. There are 17 residues in the CDR3. Looked up from germline, CDR1 is MDHEN and CDR2 is SYDVKM. CDR3 protein: CASSLWSLQGSNYGYTF. The CDR3 DNA is TGTGCCAGCAGTTTATGGTCGCTCCAGGGCTCTAACTATGGCTACACCTTC.

The chain couples TRBV14 to TRBJ2-1, with 7 positions matching TRBD2. The CDR3 covers 13 residues. Germline V CDR1 and CDR2: SGHDN, FVKESK. J gave up 8 bases and V 8 bases, and 9 bases lay outside the gene matches. CDR3 bases: TGTGCCAGCTCGCGGGGGTTGTACCATGAGCAGTTCTTC. Its translation is CASSRGLYHEQFF.

The genes are TRBV30 and TRBJ2-2; no definite D call. The CDR3 extends over 14 amino acids. CDR1 GTSNPN and CDR2 SVGIG come from the germline V gene (reference sequence). With 0 bases removed from V and 0 bases from J, the gap between germline ends came to 5 bases. The CDR3 DNA is TGTGCCTGGAGTGTACTGGCGAACACCGGGGAGCTGTTTTTT. Its protein is CAWSVLANTGELFF.

The chain combines TRBV6-5 with TRBJ2-7; D gene uncertain. With 2 bases removed from V and 1 base from J, the gap between germline ends came to 6 bases. The CDR3 sequence is 13 residues long. Germline V lookup: CDR1 MNHEY, CDR2 SVGAGI. In nucleotides, the CDR3 is TGTGCCAGCAGTTACGCAGGATCCTACGAGCAGTACTTC. This sequence encodes CASSYAGSYEQYF.

The chain has TRBV9 and TRBJ2-2, with D tentatively TRBD2 (5 bases). CDR1 SGDLS and CDR2 YYNGEE come from the germline V gene. Trimming removed 0 bases from V and 0 bases from J, with 12 bases in between. There are 17 residues in the CDR3. The CDR3 sequence: CASSVGPAGTNTGELFF. In DNA form, the CDR3 reads TGTGCCAGCAGCGTAGGTCCCGCGGGTACGAACACCGGGGAGCTGTTTTTT.

The chain employs TRBV28 and TRBJ1-1, with a tentative D call TRBD1 (5 bases). Germline-derived CDR1 and CDR2 are MDHEN and SYDVKM. CDR3 size: 15 residues. V lost 0 bases and J 2 bases, leaving 10 bases between the germline ends. The CDR3 sequence is CASSLWGRANTEAFF. The CDR3 coding sequence is TGTGCCAGCAGTTTATGGGGCAGGGCCAACACTGAAGCTTTCTTT.

The chain combines TRBV28 with TRBJ2-3; weak D call: TRBD1 (7 bases). V lost 3 bases, J lost 3 bases, and 16 bases lay in between. The CDR3 is made up of 16 amino acids. From germline, CDR1 is MDHEN and CDR2 SYDVKM. The DNA for the CDR3 is TGTGCCAGCAGTTTCGGAGACAGGGAGGAAACAGATACGCAGTATTTT. Translation: CASSFGDREETDTQYF.

This sequence joins TRBV28 and TRBJ2-3, with 9 bases lining up with TRBD2. CDR3 length equals 13 residues. Per the germline V gene, CDR1 is MDHEN and CDR2 is SYDVKM. Trimming removed 7 bases from V and 1 base from J; junction bases left unmatched: 0. This CDR3 is CASTSGGTDTQYF. For the CDR3, the DNA is TGTGCCAGCACTAGCGGGGGCACAGATACGCAGTATTTT.

This rearrangement joins TRBV29-1 to TRBJ2-1; 8 nucleotides match TRBD2. Germline CDR1 SQVTM, CDR2 ANQGSEA. The V gene end was trimmed by 4 bases and the J gene end by 8 bases; junction bases not matched to a gene: 4. The CDR3 has 12 residues. CDR3 region: CSVAGGAHEQFF. CDR3 bases: TGCAGCGTTGCGGGAGGGGCGCATGAGCAGTTCTTC.

The rearrangement links TRBV7-6 to TRBJ2-5; D is undetermined. The CDR3 is made up of 14 amino acids. Germline assignment: CDR1 SGHVS and CDR2 FNYEAQ. V was trimmed by 5 bases and J by 1 base, leaving 11 bases between them. The CDR3: CASSIGPPQETQYF. CDR3 coding DNA: TGTGCCAGCAGCATTGGGCCTCCCCAAGAGACCCAGTACTTC.

The CDR3 region has the DNA TGTGCCTGGAGTGTACTACGGGAGAACTGCGAGCAGTACTTC. This encodes CAWSVLRENCEQYF. The chain links TRBV30 to TRBJ2-7, with D perhaps matching TRBD2 (6 bases). Trimming stripped 0 bases from V and 6 bases from J, with 15 bases between. Germline V gene lookup returns CDR1 GTSNPN and CDR2 SVGIG (reference sequence). The CDR3 runs 14 residues.

The chain combines TRBV7-9 with TRBJ2-2; maybe TRBD1 (5 bases). Trimming took 5 bases from V and 4 from J, leaving 17 bases between them. The CDR3 covers 16 residues. The germline V gene has CDR1 SEHNR and CDR2 FQNEAQ (reference sequence). The CDR3 spells CASSLRTAQGTGELFF. Here the CDR3 DNA reads TGTGCCAGCAGCCTCAGGACGGCTCAGGGCACCGGGGAGCTGTTTTTT.

V is TRBV7-9 and J is TRBJ2-1; the D gene is possibly TRBD2 (6 bases). Trimming shortened V by 3 bases and J by 8 bases, and 11 bases separated the two germline ends. This CDR3 spans 13 amino acids. The germline V gene encodes CDR1 SEHNR and CDR2 FQNEAQ (reference sequence). The CDR3 nucleotides read TGTGCCAGCAGCTTTCTGCGGGACTATGAGCAGTTCTTC. Protein product: CASSFLRDYEQFF.

V gene TRBV5-1 combines with J gene TRBJ2-1, with no clear D. Between the trimmed V and J ends, which lost 3 bases and 1 base, there was a span of 5 bases. This CDR3 has 13 amino acids. CDR1 SGHRS and CDR2 YFSETQ come from the germline V gene. This CDR3 reads CASSSTSYNEQFF. DNA for the CDR3: TGCGCCAGCAGCTCGACATCCTACAATGAGCAGTTCTTC.

V and J are TRBV6-1 and TRBJ1-5, with D unresolved. V was pared by 3 bases and J by 7 bases, with 13 bases between. Germline values: CDR1 MNHNS, CDR2 SASEGT. CDR3 length: 14 residues. The CDR3 DNA follows: TGTGCCAGCAGTGAGCCCCACCAGCGGCAGCCCCAGCATTTT. It is translated as CASSEPHQRQPQHF.

The chain couples TRBV7-2 to TRBJ2-6, with 8 bases fitting TRBD1. The V and J ends lost 6 bases and 2 bases, in that order; junction bases with no gene match: 0. The V gene's germline CDR1 is SGHTA and CDR2 FQGNSA. This CDR3 region has 14 residues. The CDR3 protein is CASRTGAGANVLTF. CDR3 in DNA: TGTGCCAGCAGGACAGGGGCTGGGGCCAACGTCCTGACTTTC.

This chain links TRBV2 with TRBJ1-2, with D perhaps matching TRBD1 (5 bases). Trimming left V 10 bases short and J 9 bases short, with 21 bases between. Germline V gene lookup returns CDR1 SNHLY and CDR2 FYNNEI. The CDR3 runs to 13 residues. The CDR3 spells CAIPRGSGGSYTF. The DNA of the CDR3 is TGTGCCATACCGCGGGGGAGTGGGGGGAGCTACACCTTC.